This TCR beta chain was recorded in a study of T cell responses to AZD1222 COVID-19 vaccine. Background on the study: Second-dose groups at about 4 or about 12 weeks were pooled. The study's findings and limits: Clonal diversity was possibly underestimated, and the donors were mostly white British, with more females.

The length of the CDR3 is 14 residues. Germline V CDR1 and CDR2: SGHDT, YYEEEE. V was pared by 0 bases and J by 2 bases, with 8 bases between. With respect to this clone: Its target is unknown.

This table comes from immunoSEQ multiplex PCR, and its TCRdb copy is limited to in-frame clones, with some not included. The table lists fewer than 45,000 clones, approximately 91% of them singletons. Sequencing was performed on peripheral blood, taken on day 0 of AZD1222 vaccination. The clonotype was recovered from an adult in good health. This chain links TRBV5-6 with TRBJ1-2; unclear D gene. CDR3 nucleotide sequence: TGTGCCAGCAGCTTGGGGGTTACAAACTATGGCTACACCTTC. It encodes CASSLGVTNYGYTF.